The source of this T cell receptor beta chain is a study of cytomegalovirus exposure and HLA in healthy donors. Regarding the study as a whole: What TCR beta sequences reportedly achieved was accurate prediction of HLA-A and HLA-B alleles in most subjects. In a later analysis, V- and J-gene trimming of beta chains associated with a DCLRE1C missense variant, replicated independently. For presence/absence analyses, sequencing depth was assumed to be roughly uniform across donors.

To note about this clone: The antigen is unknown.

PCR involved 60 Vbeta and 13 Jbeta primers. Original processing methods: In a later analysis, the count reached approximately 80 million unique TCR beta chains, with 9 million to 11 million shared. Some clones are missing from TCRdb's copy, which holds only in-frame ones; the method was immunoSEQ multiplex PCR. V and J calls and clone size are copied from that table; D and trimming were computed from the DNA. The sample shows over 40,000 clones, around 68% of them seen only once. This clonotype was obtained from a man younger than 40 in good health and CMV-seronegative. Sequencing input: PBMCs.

CDR3 residues: CSVANPRGTGEGELFF. Written as DNA, the CDR3 is TGCAGCGTTGCCAACCCGAGGGGGACAGGGGAAGGGGAGCTGTTTTTT. The V gene is TRBV29-1, the J gene TRBJ2-2; 10 bases align to TRBD1. The CDR3 runs 16 residues. The germline V gene has CDR1 SQVTM and CDR2 ANQGSEA. Trimming removed 4 bases from V and 8 bases from J; junction bases left unmatched: 13.